Here is one T cell receptor beta chain with its context. The sample originates from a study of shared clonotypes between healthy human individuals. The data were produced by immunoSEQ multiplex PCR, yet TCRdb's version contains in-frame clones alone and is incomplete. The sample consists of 400,000 to 600,000 clones, roughly 95% of them appearing once. CDR3 length: 16 amino acids. Germline V gives CDR1 MGHDK, CDR2 SYGVNS. The ends were cut back, 5 bases at V and 2 bases at J, with 19 bases in the middle. This rearrangement joins TRBV25-1 to TRBJ2-7; TRBD1 is a possible D gene (6 bases). The source is a young woman in good health. Sequences were obtained from naive CD4+ T cells sorted from blood. The subset denotes: CD45RA+ positively selected. The CDR3 sequence is CASSPPNGGQTYEQYF. The DNA for the CDR3 is TGTGCCAGCAGTCCCCCAAACGGAGGACAGACCTACGAGCAGTACTTC.